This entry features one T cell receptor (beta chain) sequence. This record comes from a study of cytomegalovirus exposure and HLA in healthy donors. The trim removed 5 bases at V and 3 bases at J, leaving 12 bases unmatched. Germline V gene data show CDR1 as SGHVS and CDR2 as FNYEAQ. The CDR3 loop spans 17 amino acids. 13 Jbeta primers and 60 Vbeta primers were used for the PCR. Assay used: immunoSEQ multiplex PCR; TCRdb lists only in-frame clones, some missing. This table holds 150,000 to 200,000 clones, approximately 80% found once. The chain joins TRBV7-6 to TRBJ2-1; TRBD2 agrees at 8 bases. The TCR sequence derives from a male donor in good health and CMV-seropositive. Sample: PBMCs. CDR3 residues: CASSERTSNPSYNEQFF. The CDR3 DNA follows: TGTGCCAGCAGCGAGAGGACTAGCAATCCCAGCTACAATGAGCAGTTCTTC.